This TCR beta chain was sequenced in a study of blood T cell repertoires in COVID-19. At the level of the study: Spain, Italy and the United States supplied samples that represented acute and convalescent COVID-19. In each case, the material was cDNA or gDNA derived from T cells, B-cell-depleted T cells, or PBMCs.

Source study methods: The authors estimated nucleated cell counts from reference gene primer amplification. Here immunoSEQ multiplex PCR was the method, and the copy in TCRdb shows in-frame clones only, minus some. V and J calls and clone size are copied from that table; D and trimming were computed from the DNA. This sample has approximately 170,000 clones, with approximately 81% found just once. The CDR3 is 13 residues long. The germline CDR1 and CDR2 sequences are MNHNS and SASEGT. The V and J ends lost 2 bases and 9 bases, in that order; junction bases with no gene match: 4. The sequenced sample consisted of peripheral blood. The receptor was isolated from a woman aged 80 or over with active or convalescent COVID-19. The J gene is TRBJ1-2, the V gene TRBV6-1; 9 bases agree with TRBD1. CDR3 nucleotide sequence: TGTGCCAGCAGTGAATGGGACAGGGAGAGCTACACCTTC. Its protein is CASSEWDRESYTF.